The clone carrying this T cell receptor beta chain has a handful of counts. TCRdb called the 5' RACE reads again in MiXCR, with one record for every CDR3 protein. The table lists roughly 310,000 distinct CDR3 sequences, 8% to 10% of them singletons. The V end lost 6 bases, the J end lost 8 bases, and 10 bases lay between the germline ends. CDR3 size: 11 residues. Germline V gives CDR1 MNHEY, CDR2 SVGAGI. This specimen comes from a study of T cells after yellow fever vaccination. Sequences were derived from PBMCs, sampled on the day of the first yellow fever vaccination. J is TRBJ1-2 and V is TRBV6-5, with D perhaps matching TRBD1 (5 bases). The clonotype was recovered from a man younger than 35 who received the YFV17D yellow fever vaccine. CDR3 residues: CASRQDWGYTF. In DNA, the CDR3 is TGTGCCAGCAGACAGGACTGGGGCTACACCTTC.